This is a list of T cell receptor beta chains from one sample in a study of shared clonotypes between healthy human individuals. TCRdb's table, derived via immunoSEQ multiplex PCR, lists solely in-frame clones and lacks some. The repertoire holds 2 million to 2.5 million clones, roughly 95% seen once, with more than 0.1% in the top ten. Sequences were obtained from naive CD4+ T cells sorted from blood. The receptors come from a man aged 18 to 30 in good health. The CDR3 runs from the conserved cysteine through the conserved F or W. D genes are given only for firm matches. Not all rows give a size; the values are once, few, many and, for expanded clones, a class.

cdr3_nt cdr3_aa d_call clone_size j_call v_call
TGTGCCAGCAGCCGAACACAGGGAAGGGCTGAAGCTTTCTTT CASSRTQGRAEAFF . . TRBJ1-1 TRBV6-5
TGTGCCTGGAGTGAAGGGGATACGCAGTATTTT CAWSEGDTQYF . . TRBJ2-3 TRBV30
TGTGCCATCAGTGATCTGGGACAGGGTGGCACCGGGGAGCTGTTTTTT CAISDLGQGGTGELFF TRBD1 . TRBJ2-2 TRBV10-3
TGTGCCAGCTCGCAGGCCCCGGGAGCCGGGGAGCTGTTTTTT CASSQAPGAGELFF . . TRBJ2-2 TRBV18
TGTGCCAGTAGTCTGACGCCAGGGCACAACTATGGCTACACCTTC CASSLTPGHNYGYTF . . TRBJ1-2 TRBV19
TGTGCCAGCAACCGGGACTTCTACAATGAGCAGTTCTTC CASNRDFYNEQFF . . TRBJ2-1 TRBV6-1
TGTGCCAGTAGCACCGAGCCGAATTCACCCCTCCACTTT CASSTEPNSPLHF . once TRBJ1-6 TRBV19
TGTGCCAGCAGCTCCCTCGCGGGACAGGGCACAGATACGCAGTATTTT CASSSLAGQGTDTQYF TRBD1 . TRBJ2-3 TRBV7-6
TGTGCCAGCAGCTTACCCCGACCAAAGACCTACGAGCAGTACTTC CASSLPRPKTYEQYF . . TRBJ2-7 TRBV5-6
TGTGCCAGCAGTTACTTCTTACCCATGAACACTGAAGCTTTCTTT CASSYFLPMNTEAFF . . TRBJ1-1 TRBV6-5
TGTGCCAGCAGAAGACAGGGTAAGGGAGAGACCCAGTACTTC CASRRQGKGETQYF TRBD1 . TRBJ2-5 TRBV27
TGCGCCAGCAGCTTGCGACGTAATGAAAAACTGTTTTTT CASSLRRNEKLFF . . TRBJ1-4 TRBV5-1
TGTGCCAGCAGTGCTCGACAGGGCCCCGAGACCCAGTACTTC CASSARQGPETQYF TRBD1 once TRBJ2-5 TRBV2
TGCGCCAGCAGCCGGTCCGGGACGGCGAACACCGGGGAGCTGTTTTTT CASSRSGTANTGELFF . . TRBJ2-2 TRBV5-1
TGTGCCAGCACGGACCACCAGGGATCTGGGGCCAACGTCCTGACTTTC CASTDHQGSGANVLTF . . TRBJ2-6 TRBV6-9
TGTGCCAGCAGCCCCAATAGCAATCAGCCCCAGCATTTT CASSPNSNQPQHF . . TRBJ1-5 TRBV6-5
TGCGCCAGCAGCCAAGATCCCGGGACAGGGGGAAACATTCAGTACTTC CASSQDPGTGGNIQYF TRBD1 . TRBJ2-4 TRBV4-3
TGTGCCAGCAGTTTCTCCCCCGCCTCCTACGAGCAGTACTTC CASSFSPASYEQYF . . TRBJ2-7 TRBV28
TGTGCCAGCAGTTATGGGGACAGGGGGGGTAGGGCTGAAGCTTTCTTT CASSYGDRGGRAEAFF TRBD1 . TRBJ1-1 TRBV6-5
TGTGCCTGGTCAGGGGTGAAGATGAGCTCCTATAATTCACCCCTCCACTTT CAWSGVKMSSYNSPLHF . . TRBJ1-6 TRBV30
TGTGCCAGCAGTACCTGGGGGGGGCAAGAGACCCAGTACTTC CASSTWGGQETQYF TRBD2 . TRBJ2-5 TRBV6-5
TGTGCCAGCAGTGAATGGGACGGACTCTACGAGCAGTACTTC CASSEWDGLYEQYF . . TRBJ2-7 TRBV6-1
TGTGCCAGCAGTGAGGCAGGGGCAAGCACAGATACGCAGTATTTT CASSEAGASTDTQYF . . TRBJ2-3 TRBV2
TGTGCCAGTAGCCCTAGGGACAGGCGCTACGAGCAGTACTTC CASSPRDRRYEQYF TRBD1 . TRBJ2-7 TRBV19
TGTGCCAGCAGCAGGACGTCTAATGAAAAACTGTTTTTT CASSRTSNEKLFF . . TRBJ1-4 TRBV28
TGTGCCAGCAGTGAAGCGGACGGGGAAGAGGACACTGAAGCTTTCTTT CASSEADGEEDTEAFF . once TRBJ1-1 TRBV6-1
TGTGCCAGTAGTTCCCGGACAGGAACCTTAGCCAAAAACATTCAGTACTTC CASSSRTGTLAKNIQYF TRBD1 . TRBJ2-4 TRBV19
TGTGCCAGCAGTCAACCCACCCAGGGGGATACTGAAGCTTTCTTT CASSQPTQGDTEAFF TRBD1 . TRBJ1-1 TRBV28